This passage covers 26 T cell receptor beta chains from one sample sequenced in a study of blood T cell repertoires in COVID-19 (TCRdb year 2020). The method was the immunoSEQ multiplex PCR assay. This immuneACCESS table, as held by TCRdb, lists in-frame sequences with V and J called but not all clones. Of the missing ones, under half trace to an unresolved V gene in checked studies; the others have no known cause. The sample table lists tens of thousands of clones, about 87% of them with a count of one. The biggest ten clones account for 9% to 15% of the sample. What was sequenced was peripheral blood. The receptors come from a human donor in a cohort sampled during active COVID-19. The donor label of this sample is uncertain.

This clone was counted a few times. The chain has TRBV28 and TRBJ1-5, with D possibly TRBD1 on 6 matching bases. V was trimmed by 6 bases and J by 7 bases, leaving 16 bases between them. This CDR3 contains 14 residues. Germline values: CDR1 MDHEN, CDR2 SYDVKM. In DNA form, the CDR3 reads TGTGCCAGCAGCCAGAGACAGGAATGGCAGCCCCAGCATTTT. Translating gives CASSQRQEWQPQHF.

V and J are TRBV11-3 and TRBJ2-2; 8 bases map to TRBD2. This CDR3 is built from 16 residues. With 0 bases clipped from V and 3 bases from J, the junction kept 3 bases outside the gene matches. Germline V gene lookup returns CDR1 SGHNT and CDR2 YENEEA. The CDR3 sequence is CASSLDPGGDTGELFF. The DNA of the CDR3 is TGTGCCAGCAGCTTAGATCCGGGGGGGGACACCGGGGAGCTGTTTTTT.

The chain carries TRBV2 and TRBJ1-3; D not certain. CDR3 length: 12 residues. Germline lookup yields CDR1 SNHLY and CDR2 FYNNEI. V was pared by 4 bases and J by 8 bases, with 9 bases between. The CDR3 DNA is TGTGCCAGCAGTGCCTACTCGGACACCATATATTTT. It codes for CASSAYSDTIYF. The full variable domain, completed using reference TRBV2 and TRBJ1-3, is EPEVTQTPSHQVTQMGQEVILRCVPISNHLYFYWYRQILGQKVEFLVSFYNNEISEKSEIFDDQFSVERPDGSNFTLKIRSTKLEDSAMYFCASSAYSDTIYFGEGSWLTVV.

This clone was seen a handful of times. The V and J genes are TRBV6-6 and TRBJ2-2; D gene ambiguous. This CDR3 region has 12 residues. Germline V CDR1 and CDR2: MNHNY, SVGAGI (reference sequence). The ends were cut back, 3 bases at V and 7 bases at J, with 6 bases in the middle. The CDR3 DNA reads TGTGCCAGCAGTTATGTCTACGGGGAGCTGTTTTTT. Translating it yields CASSYVYGELFF.

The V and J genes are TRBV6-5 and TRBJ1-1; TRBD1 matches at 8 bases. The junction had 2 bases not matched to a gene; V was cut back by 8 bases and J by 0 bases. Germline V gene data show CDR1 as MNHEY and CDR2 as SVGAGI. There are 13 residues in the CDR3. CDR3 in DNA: TGTGCCAGCGGGGACAGGTTGAACACTGAAGCTTTCTTT. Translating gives CASGDRLNTEAFF.

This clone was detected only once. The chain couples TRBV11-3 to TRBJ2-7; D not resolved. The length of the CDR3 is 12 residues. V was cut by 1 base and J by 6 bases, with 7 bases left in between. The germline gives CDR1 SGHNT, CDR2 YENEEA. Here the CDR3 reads CASSLVDSEQYF. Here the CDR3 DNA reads TGTGCCAGCAGCTTAGTAGACTCCGAGCAGTACTTC.

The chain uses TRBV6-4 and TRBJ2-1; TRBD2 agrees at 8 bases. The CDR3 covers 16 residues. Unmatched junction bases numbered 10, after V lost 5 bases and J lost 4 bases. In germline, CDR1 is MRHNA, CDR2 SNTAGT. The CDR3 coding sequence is TGTGCCAGCAGTTTAAGGGCTAGCGGGTTGTACAATGAGCAGTTCTTC. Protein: CASSLRASGLYNEQFF.

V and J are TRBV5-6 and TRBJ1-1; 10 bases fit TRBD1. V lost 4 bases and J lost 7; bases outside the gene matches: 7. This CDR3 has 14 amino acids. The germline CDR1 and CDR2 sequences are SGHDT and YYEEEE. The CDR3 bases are TGTGCCAGCAGCGAGACAGGGGGCATCGGTGAAGCTTTCTTT. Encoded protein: CASSETGGIGEAFF.

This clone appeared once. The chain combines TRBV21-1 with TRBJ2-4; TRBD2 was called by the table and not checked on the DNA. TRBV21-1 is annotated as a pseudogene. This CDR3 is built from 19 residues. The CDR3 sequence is CASSKEVAIRRETKNIQYF. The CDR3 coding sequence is TGTGCCAGCAGCAAAGAAGTGGCCATTCGAAGGGAGACCAAAAACATTCAGTACTTC.

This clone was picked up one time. CDR3 residues: CASSPGLAQNNEQFF. Here the CDR3 DNA reads TGTGCCAGCTCGCCGGGACTAGCCCAGAACAATGAGCAGTTCTTC. The rearrangement joins TRBV18 to TRBJ2-1; 9 bases agree with TRBD2. The V gene end was trimmed by 6 bases and the J gene end by 5 bases; junction bases not matched to a gene: 8. This CDR3 is built from 15 residues. CDR1 and CDR2 (germline): KGHSH, LQKENI.

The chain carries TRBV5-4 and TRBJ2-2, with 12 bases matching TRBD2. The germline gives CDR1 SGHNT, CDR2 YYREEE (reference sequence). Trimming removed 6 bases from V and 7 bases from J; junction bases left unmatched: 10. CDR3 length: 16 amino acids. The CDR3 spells CASTPTSGRVVGELFF. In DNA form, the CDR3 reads TGTGCCAGCACCCCGACTAGCGGGAGAGTGGTCGGGGAGCTGTTTTTT.

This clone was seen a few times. Here the CDR3 reads CASRLDSYEQYF. CDR3 coding DNA: TGTGCCAGCAGGCTAGACTCCTACGAGCAGTACTTC. The chain combines TRBV25-1 with TRBJ2-7; D is ambiguous. V was pared by 6 bases and J by 0 bases, with 6 bases between. Germline CDR1 is MGHDK and CDR2 is SYGVNS. The CDR3 covers 12 residues.

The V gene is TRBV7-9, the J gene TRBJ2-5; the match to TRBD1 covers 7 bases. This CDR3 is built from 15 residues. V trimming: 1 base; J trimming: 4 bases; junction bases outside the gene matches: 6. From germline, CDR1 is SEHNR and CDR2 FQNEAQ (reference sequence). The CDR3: CASSLGVAGGETQYF. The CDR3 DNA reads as TGTGCCAGCAGCTTAGGTGTGGCAGGGGGAGAGACCCAGTACTTC.

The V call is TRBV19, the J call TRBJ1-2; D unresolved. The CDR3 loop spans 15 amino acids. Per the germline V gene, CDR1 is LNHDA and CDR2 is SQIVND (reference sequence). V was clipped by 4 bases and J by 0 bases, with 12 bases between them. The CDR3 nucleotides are TGTGCCAGTAGTACCGCGCAGAGGGCTAACTATGGCTACACCTTC. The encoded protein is CASSTAQRANYGYTF.

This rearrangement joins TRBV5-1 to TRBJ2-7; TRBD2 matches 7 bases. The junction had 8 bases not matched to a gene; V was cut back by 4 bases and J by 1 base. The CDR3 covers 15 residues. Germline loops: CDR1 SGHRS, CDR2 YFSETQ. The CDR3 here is CASSPGGSGSYEQYF. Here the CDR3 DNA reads TGCGCCAGCAGCCCTGGCGGGAGTGGTTCCTACGAGCAGTACTTC. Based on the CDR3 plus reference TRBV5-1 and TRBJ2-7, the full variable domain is KAGVTQTPRYLIKTRGQQVTLSCSPISGHRSVSWYQQTPGQGLQFLFEYFSETQRNKGNFPGRFSGRQFSNSRSEMNVSTLELGDSALYLCASSPGGSGSYEQYFGPGTRLTVT.

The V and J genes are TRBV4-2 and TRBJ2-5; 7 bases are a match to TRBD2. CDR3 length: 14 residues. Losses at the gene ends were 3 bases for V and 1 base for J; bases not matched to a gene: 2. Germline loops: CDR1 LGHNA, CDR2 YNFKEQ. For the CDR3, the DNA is TGTGCCAGCAGCCACGGGACTATCCAAGAGACCCAGTACTTC. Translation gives CASSHGTIQETQYF.

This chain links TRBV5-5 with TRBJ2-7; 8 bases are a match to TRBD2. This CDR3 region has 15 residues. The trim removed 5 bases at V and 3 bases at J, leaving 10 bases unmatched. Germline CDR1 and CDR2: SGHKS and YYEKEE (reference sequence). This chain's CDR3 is CASSWTSQRNYEQYF. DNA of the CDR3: TGTGCCAGCAGTTGGACTAGCCAACGTAACTACGAGCAGTACTTC.

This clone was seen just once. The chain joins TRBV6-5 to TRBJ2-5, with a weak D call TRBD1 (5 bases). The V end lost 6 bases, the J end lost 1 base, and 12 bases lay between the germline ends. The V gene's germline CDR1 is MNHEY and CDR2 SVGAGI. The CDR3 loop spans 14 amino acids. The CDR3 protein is CASSDRTSQETQYF. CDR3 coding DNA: TGTGCCAGCAGCGATCGGACATCCCAAGAGACCCAGTACTTC.

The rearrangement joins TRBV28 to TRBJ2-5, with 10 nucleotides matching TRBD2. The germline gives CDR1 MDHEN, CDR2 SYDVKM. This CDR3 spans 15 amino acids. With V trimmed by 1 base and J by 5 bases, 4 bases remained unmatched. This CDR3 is CASSLSLAGVETQYF. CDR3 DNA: TGTGCCAGCAGTTTATCGCTAGCGGGAGTGGAGACCCAGTACTTC.

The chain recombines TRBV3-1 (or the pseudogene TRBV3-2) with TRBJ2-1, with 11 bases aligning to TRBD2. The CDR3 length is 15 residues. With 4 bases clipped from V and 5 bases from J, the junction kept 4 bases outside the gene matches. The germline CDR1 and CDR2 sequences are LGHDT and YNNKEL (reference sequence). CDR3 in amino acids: CASSLTSGGDNEQFF. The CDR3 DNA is TGTGCCAGCAGCCTTACTAGCGGGGGAGACAATGAGCAGTTCTTC.

This CDR3 is CASSAGLQETQYF. The CDR3 DNA is TGCGCCAGCAGCGCGGGGCTCCAAGAGACCCAGTACTTC. The chain couples TRBV10-1 to TRBJ2-5; D possibly corresponds to TRBD2 (6 bases). V was cut by 6 bases and J by 1 base, with 9 bases left in between. The CDR3 is 13 amino acids. Per germline, CDR1 WNHNN and CDR2 SYGVQD (reference sequence).

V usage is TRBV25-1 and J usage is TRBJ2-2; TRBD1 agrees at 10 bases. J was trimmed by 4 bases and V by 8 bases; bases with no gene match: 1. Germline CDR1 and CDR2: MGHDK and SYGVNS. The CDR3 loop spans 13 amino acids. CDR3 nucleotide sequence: TGTGCCAGCGGACAGGGGGTCACCGGGGAGCTGTTTTTT. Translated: CASGQGVTGELFF.

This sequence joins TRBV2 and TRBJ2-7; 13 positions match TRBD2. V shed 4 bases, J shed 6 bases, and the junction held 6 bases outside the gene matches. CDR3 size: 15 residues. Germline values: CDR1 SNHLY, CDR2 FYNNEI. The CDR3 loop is CASSGGLAGRTEQYF. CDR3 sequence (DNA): TGTGCCAGCAGTGGGGGACTAGCGGGAAGGACCGAGCAGTACTTC. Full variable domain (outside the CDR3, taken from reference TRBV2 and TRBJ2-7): EPEVTQTPSHQVTQMGQEVILRCVPISNHLYFYWYRQILGQKVEFLVSFYNNEISEKSEIFDDQFSVERPDGSNFTLKIRSTKLEDSAMYFCASSGGLAGRTEQYFGPGTRLTVT.

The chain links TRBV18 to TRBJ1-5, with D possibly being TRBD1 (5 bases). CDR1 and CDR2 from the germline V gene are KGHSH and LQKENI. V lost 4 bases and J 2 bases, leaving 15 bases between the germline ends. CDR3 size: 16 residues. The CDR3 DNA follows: TGTGCCAGCTCACGAGAGGGTGGAGGGGGCAATCAGCCCCAGCATTTT. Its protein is CASSREGGGGNQPQHF.

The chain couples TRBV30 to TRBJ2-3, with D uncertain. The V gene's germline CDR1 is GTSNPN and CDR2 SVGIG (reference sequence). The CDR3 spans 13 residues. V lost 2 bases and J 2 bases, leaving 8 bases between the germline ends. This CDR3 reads CAWSWQNTDTQYF. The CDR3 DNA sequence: TGTGCCTGGAGTTGGCAGAACACAGATACGCAGTATTTT.

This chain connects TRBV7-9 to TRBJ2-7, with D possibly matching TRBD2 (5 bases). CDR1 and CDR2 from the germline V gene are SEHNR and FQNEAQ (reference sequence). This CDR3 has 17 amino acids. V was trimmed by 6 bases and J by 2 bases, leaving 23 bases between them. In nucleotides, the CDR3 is TGTGCCAGCAGTCACTCCTTCGGGAAGAACAATCCCTACGAGCAGTACTTC. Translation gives CASSHSFGKNNPYEQYF.